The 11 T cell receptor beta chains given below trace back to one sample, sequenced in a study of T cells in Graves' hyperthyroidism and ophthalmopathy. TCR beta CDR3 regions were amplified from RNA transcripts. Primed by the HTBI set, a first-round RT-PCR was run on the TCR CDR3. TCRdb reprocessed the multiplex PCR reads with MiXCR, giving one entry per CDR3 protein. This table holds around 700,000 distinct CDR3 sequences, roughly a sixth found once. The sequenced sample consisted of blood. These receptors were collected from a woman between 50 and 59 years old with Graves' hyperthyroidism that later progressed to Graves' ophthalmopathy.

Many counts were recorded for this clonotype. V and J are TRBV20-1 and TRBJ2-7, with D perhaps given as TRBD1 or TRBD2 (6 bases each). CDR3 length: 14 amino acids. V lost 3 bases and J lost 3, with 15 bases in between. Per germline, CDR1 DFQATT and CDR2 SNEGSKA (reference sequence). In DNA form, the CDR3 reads TGCAGTGCTAGCGGAGGGGACATTTTCTACGAGCAGTACTTC. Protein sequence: CSASGGDIFYEQYF.

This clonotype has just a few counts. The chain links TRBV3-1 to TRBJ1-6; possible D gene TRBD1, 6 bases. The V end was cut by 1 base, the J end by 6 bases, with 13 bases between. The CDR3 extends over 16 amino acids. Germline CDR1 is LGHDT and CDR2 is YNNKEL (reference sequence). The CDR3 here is CASSQGSGDSNSPLHF. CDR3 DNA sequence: TGTGCCAGCAGCCAAGGTTCAGGGGATAGTAATTCACCCCTCCACTTT.

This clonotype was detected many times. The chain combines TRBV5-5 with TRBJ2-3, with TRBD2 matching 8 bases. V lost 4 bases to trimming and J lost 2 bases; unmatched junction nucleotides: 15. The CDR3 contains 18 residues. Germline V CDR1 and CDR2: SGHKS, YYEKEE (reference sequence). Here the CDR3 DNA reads TGTGCCAGCAGCCGGCGGGTCCTGCGGGGGGTGCTCACAGATACGCAGTATTTT. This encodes CASSRRVLRGVLTDTQYF. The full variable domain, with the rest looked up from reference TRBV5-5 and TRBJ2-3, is DAGVTQSPTHLIKTRGQQVTLRCSPISGHKSVSWYQQVLGQGPQFIFQYYEKEERGRGNFPDRFSARQFPNYSSELNVNALLLGDSALYLCASSRRVLRGVLTDTQYFGPGTRLTVL.

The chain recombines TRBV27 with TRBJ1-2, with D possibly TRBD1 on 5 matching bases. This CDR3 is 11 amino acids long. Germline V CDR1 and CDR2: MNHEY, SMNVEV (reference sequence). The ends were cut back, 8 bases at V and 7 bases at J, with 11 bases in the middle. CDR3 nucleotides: TGTGCCAGCGGAGGGGTGGGTGGCTACACCTTC. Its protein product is CASGGVGGYTF.

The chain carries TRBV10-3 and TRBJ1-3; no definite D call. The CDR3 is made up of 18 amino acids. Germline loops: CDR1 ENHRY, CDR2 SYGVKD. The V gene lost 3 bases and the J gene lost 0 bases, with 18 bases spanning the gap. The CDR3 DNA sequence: TGTGCCATCAGTGAACGGCAGGAGAGCCTAAGCTCTGGAAACACCATATATTTT. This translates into CAISERQESLSSGNTIYF.

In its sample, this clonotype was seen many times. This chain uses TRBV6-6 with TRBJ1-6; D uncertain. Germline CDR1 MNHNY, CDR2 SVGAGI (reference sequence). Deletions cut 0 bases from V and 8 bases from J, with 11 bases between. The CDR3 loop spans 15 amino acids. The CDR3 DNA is TGTGCCAGCAGTTACTCGTACGGACGGGATTCACCCCTCCACTTT. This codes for CASSYSYGRDSPLHF.

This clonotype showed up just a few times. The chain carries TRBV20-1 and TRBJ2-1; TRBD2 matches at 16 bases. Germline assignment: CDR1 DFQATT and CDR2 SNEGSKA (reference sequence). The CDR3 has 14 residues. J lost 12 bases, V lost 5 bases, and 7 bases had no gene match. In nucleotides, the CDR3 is TGCAGTGCTGCCTCCGGGACTAGCGGGGGGGGGCAGTTCTTC. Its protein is CSAASGTSGGGQFF.

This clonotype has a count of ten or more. CDR3 amino acids: CASRRQGLNSPLHF. The CDR3 DNA sequence: TGTGCCAGCCGCCGACAGGGGTTGAATTCACCCCTCCACTTT. The chain is built from TRBV11-3 and TRBJ1-6; TRBD1 matches 8 bases. Germline CDR1 is SGHNT and CDR2 is YENEEA. Losses at the gene ends were 8 bases for V and 7 bases for J; bases not matched to a gene: 7. CDR3 length equals 14 residues.

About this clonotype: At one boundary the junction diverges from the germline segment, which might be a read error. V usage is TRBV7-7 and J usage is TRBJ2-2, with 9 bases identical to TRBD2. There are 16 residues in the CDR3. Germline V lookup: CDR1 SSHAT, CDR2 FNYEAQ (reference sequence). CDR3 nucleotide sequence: TGTGCTAGCAGCTTAGGGCTAGCGGGGCTATCCGGGGAGCTGTTTTTT. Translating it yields CASSLGLAGLSGELFF.

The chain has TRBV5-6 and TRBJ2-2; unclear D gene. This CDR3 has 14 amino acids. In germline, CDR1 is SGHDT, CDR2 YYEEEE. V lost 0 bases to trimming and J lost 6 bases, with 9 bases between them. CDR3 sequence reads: CASSLDWLAGELFF. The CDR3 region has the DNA TGTGCCAGCAGCTTGGATTGGTTGGCCGGGGAGCTGTTTTTT.

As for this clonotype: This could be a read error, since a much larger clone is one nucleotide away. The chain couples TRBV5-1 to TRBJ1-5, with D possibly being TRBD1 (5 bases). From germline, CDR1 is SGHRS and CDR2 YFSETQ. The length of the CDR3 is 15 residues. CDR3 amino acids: CTSSLTGDWNQPQHF. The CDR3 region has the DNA TGCACCAGCAGCTTGACGGGGGATTGGAATCAGCCCCAGCATTTT.